The 21 T cell receptor beta chains listed next were all sequenced from one sample in a study of T cells in Graves' hyperthyroidism and ophthalmopathy. Using RNA transcripts as the source, TCR beta CDR3 regions were amplified. The TCR CDR3 first-round RT-PCR relied on the HTBI primer set. In TCRdb, the multiplex PCR reads were re-called with MiXCR into one record per CDR3 protein. The table records 350,000 to 400,000 distinct CDR3 sequences, more than 12% of them present only once. The sequencing sample was made of blood. These receptors were obtained from a woman in her 30s with Graves' hyperthyroidism.

This clonotype was detected many times. The CDR3, as DNA: TGTGCCAGCTCACGGAAGGGCAATCAGCCCCAGCATTTT. Translated, it gives CASSRKGNQPQHF. The chain is built from TRBV18 and TRBJ1-5; D is uncertain. CDR3 length: 13 amino acids. Germline CDR1 is KGHSH and CDR2 is LQKENI. V lost 4 bases and J lost 2, with 6 bases in between.

This clonotype was seen a handful of times. The V and J genes are TRBV29-1 and TRBJ2-7, with D perhaps being TRBD1 or TRBD2 (6 bases each). Germline loops: CDR1 SQVTM, CDR2 ANQGSEA. V lost 7 bases to trimming and J lost 4 bases, with 20 bases between them. This CDR3 comprises 14 residues. CDR3 sequence reads: CSAIAGGQGYEQYF. As DNA, the CDR3 is TGCAGCGCGATTGCAGGAGGGCAGGGGTACGAGCAGTACTTC.

The chain employs TRBV10-3 and TRBJ2-1, with TRBD2 matching 7 bases. CDR3 length equals 14 residues. The trim removed 5 bases at V and 6 bases at J, leaving 7 bases unmatched. CDR1 ENHRY and CDR2 SYGVKD come from the germline V gene. CDR3 residues: CAISRREIRNEQFF. The CDR3, as DNA: TGTGCCATCAGTCGGCGGGAGATTCGCAATGAGCAGTTCTTC.

In this sample, this clonotype turned up many times. The J gene is TRBJ2-3, the V gene TRBV18; 8 bases fit TRBD1. This CDR3 contains 14 residues. Losses at the gene ends were 5 bases for V and 5 bases for J; bases not matched to a gene: 6. Germline loops: CDR1 KGHSH, CDR2 LQKENI. CDR3 region: CASSKQGVEDTQYF. CDR3 in DNA: TGTGCCAGCTCAAAACAGGGGGTGGAAGATACGCAGTATTTT.

This clonotype was seen a handful of times. This chain joins TRBV6-1 and TRBJ2-1; TRBD2 matches 16 bases. V trimming: 5 bases; J trimming: 8 bases; junction bases outside the gene matches: 3. CDR3 length: 15 amino acids. CDR1 and CDR2 (germline): MNHNS, SASEGT. The CDR3 DNA follows: TGTGCCAGCAGTTCCGGGACTAGCGGGAGGGATGAGCAGTTCTTC. This sequence encodes CASSSGTSGRDEQFF.

This clonotype occurred many times. Mismatch with germline at one junction end may stem from a read error. This rearrangement joins TRBV6-1 to TRBJ1-2; the D gene is possibly TRBD1 (6 bases). The germline V gene has CDR1 MNHNS and CDR2 SASEGT. The CDR3 runs 14 residues. CDR3 sequence (DNA): TGTGCCAGCAGGGAAGGGGACATTAACTATGGCTACACCTTC. Amino acids: CASREGDINYGYTF.

CDR3: CSVEGTGGGEQFF. The CDR3 DNA reads as TGCAGCGTTGAAGGGACAGGGGGGGGTGAGCAGTTCTTC. The J gene is TRBJ2-1, the V gene TRBV29-1; 10 bases are a match to TRBD1. The V gene's germline CDR1 is SQVTM and CDR2 ANQGSEA. V shed 1 base and J 9 bases; nucleotides not matched to a gene: 3. The CDR3 covers 13 residues.

The gene calls are TRBV27 and TRBJ1-5, with D possibly TRBD1 on 6 matching bases. The CDR3 loop spans 12 amino acids. Trimming removed 5 bases at V and 6 bases at J, with 8 bases between. Germline V gives CDR1 MNHEY, CDR2 SMNVEV (reference sequence). CDR3 region: CASSLQGQPQHF. The CDR3 coding sequence is TGTGCCAGCAGTCTACAGGGTCAGCCCCAGCATTTT.

This clonotype was detected ten times or more. The chain carries TRBV7-9 and TRBJ2-4, with D perhaps assigned TRBD1 or TRBD2 (5 bases each). The CDR3 has 15 residues. With 5 bases removed from V and 6 bases from J, the gap between germline ends came to 17 bases. Germline V gives CDR1 SEHNR, CDR2 FQNEAQ (reference sequence). CDR3 in amino acids: CASSPTFGTANIQYF. The DNA for the CDR3 is TGTGCCAGCAGCCCAACCTTTGGGACGGCAAACATTCAGTACTTC.

This clonotype occurred many times. This chain joins TRBV11-2 and TRBJ2-1; 7 bases align to TRBD2. CDR3 length: 20 residues. Per germline, CDR1 SGHAT and CDR2 FQNNGV. V gave up 3 bases and J gave up 0 bases; unmatched junction bases: 17. The CDR3 region is CASSFMGKAGRSSSYNEQFF. The CDR3 nucleotides are TGTGCCAGCAGCTTCATGGGGAAAGCGGGACGTAGTAGCTCCTACAATGAGCAGTTCTTC.

The chain couples TRBV5-4 to TRBJ1-1; D gene unclear. V lost 2 bases and J 8 bases, leaving 13 bases between the germline ends. This CDR3 spans 13 amino acids. Germline V gene data show CDR1 as SGHNT and CDR2 as YYREEE (reference sequence). The CDR3 DNA reads as TGTGCCAGCAGCTTTAACCAATGGGGAGAAGCTTTCTTT. Protein: CASSFNQWGEAFF. Variable domain in full (rest from reference TRBV5-4 and TRBJ1-1): ETGVTQSPTHLIKTRGQQVTLRCSSQSGHNTVSWYQQALGQGPQFIFQYYREEENGRGNFPPRFSGLQFPNYSSELNVNALELDDSALYLCASSFNQWGEAFFGQGTRLTVV.

This clonotype was picked up many times. The rearrangement links TRBV28 to TRBJ2-7; D uncertain. Germline CDR1 is MDHEN and CDR2 is SYDVKM. The CDR3 is 15 residues long. Trimming removed 7 bases from V and 0 bases from J, with 16 bases in between. The CDR3 region is CASTKDPGLSYEQYF. The CDR3 region has the DNA TGTGCCAGCACCAAAGATCCGGGTCTCTCCTACGAGCAGTACTTC.

As for this clonotype: The junction does not match germline at one end; this may be a read error. The chain uses TRBV9 and TRBJ2-3; TRBD2 agrees at 7 bases. The length of the CDR3 is 15 residues. Germline V gene data show CDR1 as SGDLS and CDR2 as YYNGEE. The CDR3 region has the DNA TGTGCCAGCAGCTCCGCCGGGGGGAGCACAGATACGCAATATTTT. Protein sequence: CASSSAGGSTDTQYF.

The count of this clonotype is one. The chain carries TRBV6-1 and TRBJ1-1, with D unresolved. Germline CDR1 MNHNS, CDR2 SASEGT. The V gene lost 7 bases and the J gene lost 5 bases, with 11 bases spanning the gap. This CDR3 has 12 amino acids. The DNA of the CDR3 is TGTGCCAGCATGAAGGGTTTGACTGAAGCTTTCTTT. Protein product: CASMKGLTEAFF.

This clonotype has more than one count but fewer than ten. The genes are TRBV27 and TRBJ2-1; no reliable D call. Trimming left V 4 bases short and J 8 bases short, with 9 bases between. This CDR3 comprises 12 residues. The germline V gene has CDR1 MNHEY and CDR2 SMNVEV (reference sequence). CDR3 DNA sequence: TGTGCCAGCAGTTATGGGCCCCATGAGCAGTTCTTC. Its protein is CASSYGPHEQFF.

The chain links TRBV12-3 or TRBV12-4 to TRBJ1-3; TRBD1 might be the D (6 bases). The CDR3 is 17 amino acids. The ends were cut back, 5 bases at V and 0 bases at J, with 17 bases in the middle. The CDR3 region is CASSTDRTISSGNTIYF. For the CDR3, the DNA is TGTGCCAGCAGTACCGACAGGACCATTAGCTCTGGAAACACCATATATTTT.

CDR3 in DNA: TGTGCCAGCAGTTCCATCCGGGACAGAAAAGAGACCCAGTACTTC. This sequence encodes CASSSIRDRKETQYF. The gene calls are TRBV27 and TRBJ2-5, with 7 positions matching TRBD1. The CDR3 runs 15 residues. Germline lookup yields CDR1 MNHEY and CDR2 SMNVEV (reference sequence). V lost 4 bases and J lost 3; bases outside the gene matches: 8.

The chain employs TRBV27 and TRBJ2-1, with D perhaps assigned TRBD1 or TRBD2 (5 bases each). The CDR3 consists of 15 residues. The V gene's germline CDR1 is MNHEY and CDR2 SMNVEV (reference sequence). Trimming took 6 bases from V and 2 from J, leaving 14 bases between them. The CDR3 is CASSTGLGTYNEQFF. As DNA, the CDR3 is TGTGCCAGCAGCACGGGGCTGGGTACCTACAATGAGCAGTTCTTC.

Ten or more counts support this clonotype. This sequence joins TRBV10-1 and TRBJ2-5; D possibly corresponds to TRBD2 (6 bases). The germline gives CDR1 WNHNN, CDR2 SYGVQD (reference sequence). The CDR3 covers 15 residues. V lost 0 bases to trimming and J lost 3 bases, with 11 bases between them. CDR3 bases: TGCGCCAGCAGTGAGTCGAAAGCGGGTAAAGAGACCCAGTACTTC. Its protein product is CASSESKAGKETQYF.

This clonotype came up a few times. The rearrangement uses TRBV28 and TRBJ1-5, with D uncertain. CDR3 length equals 12 residues. Germline V gives CDR1 MDHEN, CDR2 SYDVKM. Trimming removed 5 bases from V and 9 bases from J, with 11 bases in between. CDR3 DNA sequence: TGTGCCAGCAGTCAGGCCGAGGTGCCCCAGCATTTT. Encoded protein: CASSQAEVPQHF.

The V gene is TRBV9, the J gene TRBJ2-2; TRBD1 might be the D (5 bases). This CDR3 spans 15 amino acids. Per the germline V gene, CDR1 is SGDLS and CDR2 is YYNGEE. V lost 0 bases and J 1 base, leaving 7 bases between the germline ends. In DNA form, the CDR3 reads TGTGCCAGCAGCGTAGAGGGGCAGAACACCGGGGAGCTGTTTTTT. Translated: CASSVEGQNTGELFF. The variable domain in full, with the rest retrieved from reference TRBV9 and TRBJ2-2, is DSGVTQTPKHLITATGQRVTLRCSPRSGDLSVYWYQQSLDQGLQFLIQYYNGEERAKGNILERFSAQQFPDLHSELNLSSLELGDSALYFCASSVEGQNTGELFFGEGSRLTVL.